This TCR beta chain was sequenced during a study of early T cells in non-severe SARS-CoV-2 infection (dated by TCRdb to about 2021). Context from the whole study: Because TCR sequencing was done on bulk RNA from unsorted whole blood, the alpha and beta chains could not be paired. What the study reported, not specific to this receptor: VDJdb matching was skewed toward anti-spike CD8 responses, so virus-specific expansions were likely underestimated and private and CD4 specificities were missed.

Spanning cysteine to phenylalanine, the CDR3 consists of 13 amino acids. Only the CDR3 region is kept as DNA, spanning 39 bases read in frame from base 1. The germline V gene encodes CDR1 LGHDT and CDR2 YNNKEL (reference sequence). The trim is 1 base for V and 6 bases for J, with a gap of 8 bases between the germline ends. Receptors were amplified or captured by 5' RACE. Sequencing took place on a NextSeq 500. In the TCR library protocol, unique molecular identifiers were attached to individual cDNA molecules to correct for PCR bias and sequencing error. TCR alpha and beta chains were both sequenced, and the abundances of alpha and beta sequences in each sample were closely correlated with each other. On the authors' methods: V gene, J gene and CDR3 annotation of TCR sequences was performed with Decombinator V4. TCRs were defined as expanded if a significant change between any two time points was detected under a Poisson model with p below 0.0001. TCR abundances were normalised to the total number of TCRs sequenced in each sample and reported as counts per million. TRAV1-2 paired with TRAJ12, TRAJ20 or TRAJ33 defined MAIT TCRs, while TRAV10 paired with TRAJ18 defined iNKT TCRs. A search of VDJdb, accessed on 1 November 2021, was run for TCRs annotated to CMV, EBV and SARS-CoV-2, with TCRs annotated for multiple antigens excluded. TCRdb trimmed the raw reads at Q25, called clones with MiXCR and kept productive beta chains. Each CDR3 protein appears once, grouped with its most common genes and DNA. Clone size and V and J calls follow TCRdb, not the original study. The sample table contains 29,000 or so distinct CDR3 sequences; only one count was recorded for approximately 5.4% of them. The ten biggest clones cover under 14% of the sample.

This was a case-control study nested in a cohort of healthcare workers in London, UK, who had nasopharyngeal swab PCR tests and blood samples taken every week. Between 23 and 31 March 2020, the week of the UK lockdown, healthcare workers were enrolled and then followed up weekly for as long as 16 weeks. This clonotype was observed at least ten times. Its recognized antigen is unknown. One base away there is no much larger clone; base qualities are not given. The chain was built from TRBV3-1 and TRBJ2-3; no D gene is confidently identified. The TCR originated in an adult who was a healthcare worker with PCR-confirmed SARS-CoV-2 infection or an uninfected control (not recorded which). Material for sequencing was whole blood. The DNA sequence is TGTGCCAGCAGCCAAGGCCGTGTTGATACGCAGTATTTT. Translated, it gives CASSQGRVDTQYF.